The following is a TCR beta chain sequence with its context. Its antigen is still unknown. The sample originates from a study of graft-versus-host responses after intestinal transplantation. About the research overall: Grafts were multivisceral, liver-intestinal, or isolated intestinal. The study gave all recipients anti-thymocyte globulin induction, then tacrolimus and steroids for about 3 years.

The CDR3 is 15 amino acids. Trimming cost V 3 bases and J 8 bases; bases outside gene matches: 7. From germline, CDR1 is LGHNA and CDR2 YNFKEQ. Produced via immunoSEQ multiplex PCR; TCRdb's table is partial and in-frame only. The sample comprises around 100,000 clones, around 92% of which are singletons, and about 0.18% rests with the top ten. The receptor was derived from a human donor who was the organ donor for an intestinal transplant. This sequence joins TRBV4-2 and TRBJ2-1; 10 bases align to TRBD2. The sample here was unstimulated CD4+ T cells sorted from spleen or lymph node cells, taken before transplant. DNA of the CDR3: TGTGCCAGCAGCCATGTGTCCGGGACTAGCGATGAGCAGTTCTTC. It translates to CASSHVSGTSDEQFF.